The 22 T cell receptor beta chains below were found in one sample sequenced in a study of T cell responses to AZD1222 COVID-19 vaccine. Produced via immunoSEQ multiplex PCR; TCRdb's table is partial and in-frame only. The sample includes 150,000 or so clones, 80% to 95% seen only once; the top ten take about 5.5%. The sample in question was peripheral blood, obtained on day 0 of AZD1222 vaccination. The receptors here all came from an adult in good health.

The chain combines TRBV27 with TRBJ2-7, with 10 bases that match TRBD2. V was clipped by 2 bases and J by 4 bases; unmatched bases: 8. This CDR3 has 16 residues. The germline CDR1 and CDR2 sequences are MNHEY and SMNVEV (reference sequence). The CDR3 region has the DNA TGTGCCAGCAGTTTACGACTAGCGGGCTCCCTATACGAGCAGTACTTC. It translates to CASSLRLAGSLYEQYF.

The genes are TRBV18 and TRBJ2-6; a weak D match, TRBD1 (6 bases). CDR1 is KGHSH and CDR2 is LQKENI in the germline V gene. This CDR3 has 18 residues. With 3 bases removed from V and 3 bases from J, the gap between germline ends came to 18 bases. DNA of the CDR3: TGTGCCAGCTCACCCCCAGGTGCGACAGGATATGGGGCCAACGTCCTGACTTTC. Protein: CASSPPGATGYGANVLTF.

The gene calls are TRBV19 and TRBJ2-3; D perhaps matches TRBD1 (5 bases). V was pared by 1 base and J by 4 bases, with 15 bases between. The germline gives CDR1 LNHDA, CDR2 SQIVND (reference sequence). This CDR3 has 16 amino acids. Here the CDR3 DNA reads TGTGCCAGTAGTATAGGGGGCAAGGCAAGGTCAGATACGCAGTATTTT. Amino acids: CASSIGGKARSDTQYF.

This sequence joins TRBV13 and TRBJ2-7; 9 bases are shared with TRBD2. J was trimmed by 3 bases and V by 8 bases; bases with no gene match: 11. Germline V gene sequence: CDR1 PRHDT, CDR2 FYEKMQ (reference sequence). There are 15 residues in the CDR3. The CDR3 sequence: CASGTLAGAVYEQYF. For the CDR3, the DNA is TGTGCCAGCGGGACCTTAGCGGGAGCTGTCTACGAGCAGTACTTC.

The chain is built from TRBV6-5 and TRBJ1-4; 12 nucleotides align to TRBD1. V lost 6 bases to trimming and J lost 7 bases; unmatched junction nucleotides: 3. The CDR3 has 14 residues. Germline CDR1 is MNHEY and CDR2 is SVGAGI. The chain's CDR3 is CASSGTGGFEKLFF. For the CDR3, the DNA is TGTGCCAGCAGCGGGACAGGGGGCTTTGAAAAACTGTTTTTT.

The gene calls are TRBV7-2 and TRBJ1-4; a possible D gene is TRBD1 (6 bases). Trimming stripped 5 bases from V and 2 bases from J, with 18 bases between. Germline V gene sequence: CDR1 SGHTA, CDR2 FQGNSA. The CDR3 covers 17 residues. The CDR3 is CASSLRGVGVTNEKLFF. DNA of the CDR3: TGTGCCAGCAGCCTAAGGGGGGTCGGTGTCACTAATGAAAAACTGTTTTTT.

The chain recombines TRBV12-3 or TRBV12-4 with TRBJ2-3; D possibly corresponds to TRBD2 (6 bases). The V end lost 8 bases, the J end lost 2 bases, and 11 bases lay between the germline ends. CDR3 length: 13 residues. CDR3 nucleotide sequence: TGTGCCAGCCAGACTAGTCTCACAGATACGCAGTATTTT. Its protein product is CASQTSLTDTQYF.

The V call is TRBV6-5, the J call TRBJ1-4; D may be TRBD1 (5 bases). V was shortened by 2 bases and J by 8 bases, with 9 bases between the two germline ends. CDR1 is MNHEY, CDR2 SVGAGI, per germline. The CDR3 is made up of 13 amino acids. As DNA, the CDR3 is TGTGCCAGCAGTTACAGGGGAGACGAAAAACTGTTTTTT. Translation: CASSYRGDEKLFF.

The chain uses TRBV28 and TRBJ2-3, with TRBD2 matching 7 bases. There are 15 residues in the CDR3. From germline, CDR1 is MDHEN and CDR2 SYDVKM. J gave up 2 bases and V 6 bases, and 8 bases lay outside the gene matches. The CDR3 DNA is TGTGCCAGCAGACGCGGGGGACCGGACACAGATACGCAGTATTTT. It translates to CASRRGGPDTDTQYF.

The chain joins TRBV29-1 to TRBJ1-5; D is unresolved. Germline V gives CDR1 SQVTM, CDR2 ANQGSEA. The V end was cut by 4 bases, the J end by 4 bases, with 8 bases between. The CDR3 totals 12 residues. CDR3 DNA sequence: TGCAGCGTTGGGGCCATAAATCAGCCCCAGCATTTT. This sequence encodes CSVGAINQPQHF.

The V and J genes are TRBV4-1 and TRBJ2-3; D is unclear. CDR1 is MGHRA, CDR2 YSYEKL, per germline. With 1 base removed from V and 4 bases from J, the gap between germline ends came to 9 bases. The length of the CDR3 is 14 residues. The CDR3 sequence is CASSQGESADTQYF. As DNA, the CDR3 is TGCGCCAGCAGCCAAGGTGAATCAGCAGATACGCAGTATTTT.

This rearrangement joins TRBV6-1 to TRBJ1-5; TRBD1 might be the D (6 bases). The CDR3 runs 15 residues. Germline V lookup: CDR1 MNHNS, CDR2 SASEGT. The germline V and J ends were trimmed by 3 bases and 5 bases, with 14 bases remaining between them. CDR3 in amino acids: CASSDLLTGYQPQHF. CDR3 nucleotides: TGTGCCAGCAGTGACCTCCTGACAGGCTATCAGCCCCAGCATTTT.

This chain uses TRBV14 with TRBJ2-1; 9 positions match TRBD2. The CDR3 runs 21 residues. V shed 5 bases and J 0 bases; nucleotides not matched to a gene: 20. Germline assignment: CDR1 SGHDN and CDR2 FVKESK. CDR3 sequence reads: CASSGRLKREAHKPSYNEQFF. The CDR3 DNA is TGTGCCAGCAGCGGAAGACTAAAGCGGGAGGCCCACAAACCCTCCTACAATGAGCAGTTCTTC. Full variable domain (remainder filled in from reference TRBV14 and TRBJ2-1): EAGVTQFPSHSVIEKGQTVTLRCDPISGHDNLYWYRRVMGKEIKFLLHFVKESKQDESGMPNNRFLAERTGGTYSTLKVQPAELEDSGVYFCASSGRLKREAHKPSYNEQFFGPGTRLTVL.

The chain carries TRBV6-5 and TRBJ1-2, with D possibly being TRBD1 (6 bases). The CDR3 is 15 residues long. The V end lost 7 bases, the J end lost 1 base, and 16 bases lay between the germline ends. Germline CDR1 is MNHEY and CDR2 is SVGAGI. The CDR3 nucleotides read TGTGCCAGCACAGACAGGAACAGCATTAACTATGGCTACACCTTC. As protein: CASTDRNSINYGYTF.

The chain has TRBV2 and TRBJ2-2; D possibly corresponds to TRBD2 (6 bases). CDR1 is SNHLY and CDR2 is FYNNEI in the germline V gene. The CDR3 is 15 residues long. The germline V and J ends were trimmed by 1 base and 0 bases, with 6 bases remaining between them. In DNA form, the CDR3 reads TGTGCCAGCAGTGAAGGGACTACGAACACCGGGGAGCTGTTTTTT. This translates into CASSEGTTNTGELFF.

The chain has TRBV4-1 and TRBJ1-5; tentatively, D is TRBD1 (6 bases). CDR3 length: 15 amino acids. Germline V gene lookup returns CDR1 MGHRA and CDR2 YSYEKL. V was pared by 4 bases and J by 7 bases, with 17 bases between. The CDR3 reads CASSLELQGGQPQHF. The CDR3, as DNA: TGCGCCAGCAGCCTCGAGCTACAGGGTGGGCAGCCCCAGCATTTT.

V gene TRBV6-5 combines with J gene TRBJ1-5; no reliable D call. The V end lost 7 bases, the J end lost 0 bases, and 13 bases lay between the germline ends. This CDR3 contains 15 residues. Germline-derived CDR1 and CDR2 are MNHEY and SVGAGI. CDR3 nucleotides: TGTGCCAGCATGACGACTCTTGGTAGCAATCAGCCCCAGCATTTT. Translation gives CASMTTLGSNQPQHF.

The gene calls are TRBV3-1 (or the pseudogene TRBV3-2) and TRBJ2-3, with TRBD1 as a possible D gene (5 bases). Germline V lookup: CDR1 LGHDT, CDR2 YNNKEL (reference sequence). V was shortened by 4 bases and J by 7 bases, with 15 bases between the two germline ends. The CDR3 runs to 14 residues. The CDR3 here is CASSLKGLVNTQYF. CDR3 nucleotide sequence: TGTGCCAGCAGCCTGAAGGGGTTGGTGAATACGCAGTATTTT.

The chain combines TRBV3-1 (or the pseudogene TRBV3-2) with TRBJ1-2; 10 bases are shared with TRBD1. Per germline, CDR1 LGHDT and CDR2 YNNKEL (reference sequence). The CDR3 contains 14 residues. Trimming at V came to 1 base and at J to 5 bases, leaving 1 base not matched to a gene. CDR3 nucleotides: TGTGCCAGCAGCCAAGGGACAGGGGGGTATGGCTACACCTTC. Translated: CASSQGTGGYGYTF.

This clone appeared a single time. The chain joins TRBV18 to TRBJ2-7; possible D gene TRBD1, 5 bases. The V gene's germline CDR1 is KGHSH and CDR2 LQKENI. Trimming removed 1 base at V and 5 bases at J, with 15 bases between. The CDR3 extends over 15 amino acids. The CDR3 sequence is CASSPLAQGGNEQYF. The CDR3 nucleotides are TGTGCCAGCTCACCACTTGCCCAGGGTGGGAACGAGCAGTACTTC.

The chain joins TRBV13 to TRBJ2-2; 9 nucleotides match TRBD1. Germline loops: CDR1 PRHDT, CDR2 FYEKMQ (reference sequence). CDR3 length equals 16 residues. The V segment lost 5 bases and the J segment 1 base; nucleotides outside the gene matches: 5. This chain's CDR3 is CASSTKDRGNTGELFF. CDR3 bases: TGTGCCAGCAGCACCAAGGACAGGGGGAACACCGGGGAGCTGTTTTTT.

This chain joins TRBV2 and TRBJ1-1, with 8 positions matching TRBD1. CDR1 and CDR2 (germline): SNHLY, FYNNEI. V was clipped by 7 bases and J by 8 bases; unmatched bases: 18. The CDR3 sequence is 16 residues long. The CDR3, as DNA: TGTGCCAGCAATAGAAAACAGGTCGGGACAGGAAACGAAGCTTTCTTT. The encoded protein is CASNRKQVGTGNEAFF. Full variable domain (rest looked up from reference TRBV2 and TRBJ1-1): EPEVTQTPSHQVTQMGQEVILRCVPISNHLYFYWYRQILGQKVEFLVSFYNNEISEKSEIFDDQFSVERPDGSNFTLKIRSTKLEDSAMYFCASNRKQVGTGNEAFFGQGTRLTVV.